The clone carrying this T cell receptor (beta chain) was seen once. This sample is drawn from a study of T cell responses to AZD1222 COVID-19 vaccine. The CDR3 runs 15 residues. Per the germline V gene, CDR1 is KGHSH and CDR2 is LQKENI. Trimming left V 3 bases short and J 2 bases short, with 12 bases between. Data came from immunoSEQ multiplex PCR; TCRdb stores just in-frame clones and leaves some out. The table includes some 110,000 clones, 92% detected once. This receptor was obtained from an adult who received the AZD1222 COVID-19 vaccine. The source was peripheral blood, collected 28 days after the second AZD1222 dose. The V gene is TRBV18, the J gene TRBJ2-3, with D maybe TRBD2 (5 bases). The CDR3 bases are TGTGCCAGCTCACCCCAACGGGATGACACAGATACGCAGTATTTT. It is translated as CASSPQRDDTDTQYF.